Here is one T cell receptor beta chain with its context. The data were obtained in a study of blood T cell repertoires in COVID-19. Study information: Specimens from acute and convalescent COVID-19 originated in the United States, Italy and Spain.

Under the authors' procedure: It was from reference gene primer amplification that nucleated cell counts were estimated. The method was immunoSEQ multiplex PCR; TCRdb's version includes in-frame clones alone and lacks a portion of them. The V and J calls and clone size were taken over from that table, and D and trimming were inferred from the DNA. The table records roughly 150,000 clones, roughly 85% of them present only once. The CDR3 loop spans 14 amino acids. Trimming removed 1 base from V and 3 bases from J, with 10 bases in between. Germline CDR1 is MDHEN and CDR2 is SYDVKM. Participant age was about 18 to 89 years, and participants resided in fewer than 30 US areas. In assigning cohorts, the study relied on participant-reported clinical history.

The source is a woman in her 70s in a cohort exposed to, infected with or recovered from COVID-19 (not recorded which). The sequenced sample consisted of PBMCs or T cells enriched from blood (not recorded which). The chain carries TRBV28 and TRBJ2-7; tentative D call: TRBD1 (5 bases). CDR3 DNA: TGTGCCAGCAGTTTATCTGGGGCAGGCTACGAGCAGTACTTC. It is translated as CASSLSGAGYEQYF.